This T cell receptor (beta chain) was profiled in a study of blood T cell repertoires in COVID-19. Original data processing: Cell counts per sample came from amplifying reference gene primers. Clones were sequenced by immunoSEQ multiplex PCR, and TCRdb holds only the in-frame ones, with some missing. From that table come the V and J calls and clone size; the DNA was used to work out D and trimming. This sample yields about 120,000 clones, of which 60% to 85% are seen a single time; 0.75% to 0.9% belongs to the top ten. The CDR3 consists of 17 residues. Germline trimming cut 3 bases from V and 2 bases from J; bases unmatched to any gene: 8. CDR1 is MNHEY, CDR2 SMNVEV, per germline (reference sequence).

Sequenced sample: peripheral blood. This sequence originates from a human donor with acute or convalescent COVID-19. The donor label of this sample is uncertain. This sequence joins TRBV27 and TRBJ2-7; 12 nucleotides match TRBD1. The CDR3, as DNA: TGTGCCAGCAGTTTCTGCCCCGGGACAGGGGGCACCTACGAGCAGTACGTC. This sequence encodes CASSFCPGTGGTYEQYV.